This T cell receptor beta chain was obtained from a study of blood T cell repertoires in COVID-19. Germline assignment: CDR1 LNHDA and CDR2 SQIVND (reference sequence). V gave up 7 bases and J gave up 4 bases, with 13 bases separating them. This CDR3 is built from 13 residues. Libraries were prepared by immunoSEQ multiplex PCR; TCRdb keeps only in-frame clonotypes and omits some of them. This table has 310,000 or so clones, 70% to 90% appearing once. The clonotype comes from a woman aged 25 to 45 who had recovered from COVID-19. This chain connects TRBV19 to TRBJ1-1; D possibly corresponds to TRBD1 (5 bases). The specimen sequenced was PBMCs or T cells enriched from blood (not recorded which). CDR3 in DNA: TGTGCCAGTAAGCAGGGTCGGGTCACTGAAGCTTTCTTT. Translation gives CASKQGRVTEAFF.